The 13 T cell receptor beta chains listed next were all sequenced from one sample in a study of cytomegalovirus exposure and HLA in healthy donors (dated 2017 in TCRdb). Receptor libraries were prepared by the immunoSEQ multiplex PCR assay. For the multiplex PCR, a mixture combining 60 forward primers for TCR Vbeta segments and 13 reverse primers for TCR Jbeta segments was used. TCRdb took over this immuneACCESS table, retaining in-frame rearrangements with V and J assigned. Such tables are incomplete; in checked studies, under half of the missing clones stem from an unresolved V gene, and the remainder is unexplained. The sample table records about 190,000 clones; 79% of these occur just once. Around 1.6% of the sample rests with the top ten. The sample consisted of PBMCs. These receptors were obtained from a woman aged 18-35 years in good health and CMV-seronegative.

The chain carries TRBV30 and TRBJ1-1, with a possible D match to TRBD1 (5 bases). V was shortened by 6 bases and J by 5 bases, with 13 bases between the two germline ends. Germline CDR1 and CDR2: GTSNPN and SVGIG (reference sequence). This CDR3 has 12 amino acids. The CDR3 region has the DNA TGTGCCTGCAACCCAGGGAGGACTGAAGCTTTCTTT. Protein sequence: CACNPGRTEAFF.

V usage is TRBV5-6 and J usage is TRBJ2-7, with 8 bases matching TRBD1. Germline CDR1 is SGHDT and CDR2 is YYEEEE. V shed 4 bases, J shed 2 bases, and the junction held 11 bases outside the gene matches. The CDR3 loop spans 16 amino acids. Here the CDR3 DNA reads TGTGCCAGCAGCCGGGACCAGGGGGCAGTCGCCTACGAGCAGTACTTC. Translating it yields CASSRDQGAVAYEQYF.

The J gene is TRBJ2-1, the V gene TRBV23-1, with TRBD2 matching over 8 bases. Being an ORF, TRBV23-1 has a function that is uncertain. The CDR3 has 18 residues. Trimming cost V 4 bases and J 7 bases; bases outside gene matches: 18. This CDR3 is CASSLPPPGGAIGNEQFF. As DNA, the CDR3 is TGCGCCAGCAGTCTCCCCCCTCCCGGGGGGGCGATCGGAAATGAGCAGTTCTTC.

This clone was seen a handful of times. J is TRBJ1-1 and V is TRBV6-1, with 9 bases lining up with TRBD1. J gave up 8 bases and V 6 bases, and 10 bases lay outside the gene matches. The CDR3 sequence is 14 residues long. CDR1 MNHNS and CDR2 SASEGT come from the germline V gene. CDR3 in DNA: TGTGCCAGCAGCGGGACACAGGGGGCGTGGGAAGCTTTCTTT. This gives the protein CASSGTQGAWEAFF.

J is TRBJ2-2 and V is TRBV7-6; D may be TRBD2 (5 bases). Germline V gene data show CDR1 as SGHVS and CDR2 as FNYEAQ. CDR3 size: 15 residues. Trimming shortened V by 3 bases and J by 1 base, and 9 bases separated the two germline ends. In DNA, the CDR3 is TGTGCCAGCAGCTTCTGGACTCGGAACACCGGGGAGCTGTTTTTT. Amino acids: CASSFWTRNTGELFF.

The chain joins TRBV11-2 to TRBJ1-2, with TRBD1 as a possible D gene (6 bases). Trimming stripped 3 bases from V and 7 bases from J, with 15 bases between. Germline CDR1 and CDR2: SGHAT and FQNNGV. The CDR3 runs 14 residues. The CDR3 region is CASSFPGGPRGYTF. CDR3 bases: TGTGCCAGCAGCTTTCCCGGGGGGCCGCGTGGCTACACCTTC.

The chain is built from TRBV5-4 and TRBJ1-4, with 7 bases aligning to TRBD1. V was clipped by 4 bases and J by 8 bases; unmatched bases: 11. The CDR3 has 15 amino acids. Germline V gene data show CDR1 as SGHNT and CDR2 as YYREEE (reference sequence). CDR3 sequence (DNA): TGTGCCAGCAGCGAAAAAGCAGGGGGTGGGGAAAAACTGTTTTTT. As protein: CASSEKAGGGEKLFF.

This clone was seen more than once but under ten times. The J gene is TRBJ2-6, the V gene TRBV5-1; D not resolved. V dropped 0 bases and J dropped 1 base, with 5 bases sitting between them. Germline lookup yields CDR1 SGHRS and CDR2 YFSETQ. The CDR3 sequence is 15 residues long. CDR3 sequence (DNA): TGCGCCAGCAGCTTGGAGAGATCTGGGGCCAACGTCCTGACTTTC. Protein product: CASSLERSGANVLTF.

The genes are TRBV28 and TRBJ1-2, with D tentatively TRBD1 (5 bases). V was cut by 4 bases and J by 7 bases, with 13 bases left in between. CDR1 is MDHEN and CDR2 is SYDVKM in the germline V gene. The CDR3 is made up of 13 amino acids. In nucleotides, the CDR3 is TGTGCCAGCAGTTCCGGCCAGGGCGGTGGCTACACCTTC. Amino acids: CASSSGQGGGYTF.

The chain carries TRBV5-6 and TRBJ2-1, with 11 bases that match TRBD1. The J segment lost 3 bases and the V segment lost 0 bases, leaving 2 bases of the junction unmatched. Germline values: CDR1 SGHDT, CDR2 YYEEEE. The CDR3 length is 16 residues. The CDR3 DNA sequence: TGTGCCAGCAGCTTGGGGACAGGGGGCCGCTACAATGAGCAGTTCTTC. Protein product: CASSLGTGGRYNEQFF. Supplemented by reference TRBV5-6 and TRBJ2-1, the full variable domain reads DAGVTQSPTHLIKTRGQQVTLRCSPKSGHDTVSWYQQALGQGPQFIFQYYEEEERQRGNFPDRFSGHQFPNYSSELNVNALLLGDSALYLCASSLGTGGRYNEQFFGPGTRLTVL.

The chain is built from TRBV28 and TRBJ1-6; 7 bases fit TRBD1. The germline V gene encodes CDR1 MDHEN and CDR2 SYDVKM. CDR3 size: 15 residues. V gave up 7 bases and J gave up 7 bases; unmatched junction bases: 10. CDR3: CASTHSGQRNSPLHF. The CDR3 coding sequence is TGTGCCAGCACCCATTCGGGACAGAGAAATTCACCCCTCCACTTT.

Only one count was recorded for this clone. V and J are TRBV25-1 and TRBJ1-2; TRBD1 matches 10 bases. The V gene's germline CDR1 is MGHDK and CDR2 SYGVNS. The CDR3 covers 14 residues. Trimming cost V 7 bases and J 8 bases; bases outside gene matches: 10. CDR3 region: CASTMTGGASGYTF. The CDR3 bases are TGTGCCAGCACCATGACAGGGGGCGCGTCGGGCTACACCTTC.

The chain recombines TRBV9 with TRBJ1-6; 10 bases fit TRBD1. Trimming removed 3 bases from V and 9 bases from J; junction bases left unmatched: 6. This CDR3 contains 15 residues. Germline CDR1 and CDR2: SGDLS and YYNGEE. The DNA of the CDR3 is TGTGCCAGCAGCGCGACAGGGGGCGAAAGTTCACCCCTCCACTTT. It yields the protein CASSATGGESSPLHF. The variable domain in full, completed from reference TRBV9 and TRBJ1-6, reads DSGVTQTPKHLITATGQRVTLRCSPRSGDLSVYWYQQSLDQGLQFLIQYYNGEERAKGNILERFSAQQFPDLHSELNLSSLELGDSALYFCASSATGGESSPLHFGNGTRLTVT.